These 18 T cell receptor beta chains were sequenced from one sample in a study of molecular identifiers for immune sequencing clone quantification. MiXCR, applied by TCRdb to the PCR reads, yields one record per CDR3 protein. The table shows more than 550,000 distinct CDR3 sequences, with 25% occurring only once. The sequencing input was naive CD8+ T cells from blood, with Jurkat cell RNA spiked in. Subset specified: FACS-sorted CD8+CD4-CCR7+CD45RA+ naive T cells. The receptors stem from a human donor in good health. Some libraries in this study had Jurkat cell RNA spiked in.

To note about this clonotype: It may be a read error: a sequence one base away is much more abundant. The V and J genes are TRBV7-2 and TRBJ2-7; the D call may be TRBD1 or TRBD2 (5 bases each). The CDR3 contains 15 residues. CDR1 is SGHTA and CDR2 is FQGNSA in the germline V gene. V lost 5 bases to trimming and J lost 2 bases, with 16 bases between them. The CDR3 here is CASSIDGTRPYEQYF. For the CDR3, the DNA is TGTGCCAGCAGCATAGACGGGACGCGCCCCTACGAGCAGTACTTC. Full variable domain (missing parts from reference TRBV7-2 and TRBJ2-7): GAGVSQSPSNKVTEKGKDVELRCDPISGHTALYWYRQSLGQGLEFLIYFQGNSAPDKSGLPSDRFSAERTGGSVSTLTIQRTQQEDSAVYLCASSIDGTRPYEQYFGPGTRLTVT.

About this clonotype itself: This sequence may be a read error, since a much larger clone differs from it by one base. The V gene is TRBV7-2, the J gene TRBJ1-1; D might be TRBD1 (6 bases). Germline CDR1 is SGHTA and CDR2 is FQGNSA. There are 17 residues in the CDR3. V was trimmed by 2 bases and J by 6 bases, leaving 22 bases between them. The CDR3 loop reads CASSLTGTMRTDPEAFF. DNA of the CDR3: TGTGCCAGCAGCTTAACCGGGACAATGAGGACGGACCCTGAAGCTTTCTTT.

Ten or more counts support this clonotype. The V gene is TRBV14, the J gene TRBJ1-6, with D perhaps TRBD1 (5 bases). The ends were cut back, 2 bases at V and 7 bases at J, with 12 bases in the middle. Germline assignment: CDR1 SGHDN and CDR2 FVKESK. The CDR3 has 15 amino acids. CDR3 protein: CASSQTRAMNSPLHF. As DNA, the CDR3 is TGTGCCAGCAGCCAAACCAGGGCTATGAATTCACCCCTCCACTTT. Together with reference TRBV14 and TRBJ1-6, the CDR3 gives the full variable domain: EAGVTQFPSHSVIEKGQTVTLRCDPISGHDNLYWYRRVMGKEIKFLLHFVKESKQDESGMPNNRFLAERTGGTYSTLKVQPAELEDSGVYFCASSQTRAMNSPLHFGNGTRLTVT.

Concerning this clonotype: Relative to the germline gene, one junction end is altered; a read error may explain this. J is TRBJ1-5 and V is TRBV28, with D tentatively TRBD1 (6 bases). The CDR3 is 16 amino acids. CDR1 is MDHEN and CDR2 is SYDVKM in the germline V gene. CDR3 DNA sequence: TGTACCAGCAGTTCCCCCATCGAGAAGGGGGATCAGCCCCAGCATTTT. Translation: CTSSSPIEKGDQPQHF. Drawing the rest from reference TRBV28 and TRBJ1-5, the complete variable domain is DVKVTQSSRYLVKRTGEKVFLECVQDMDHENMFWYRQDPGLGLRLIYFSYDVKMKEKGDIPEGYSVSREKKERFSLILESASTNQTSMYLCTSSSPIEKGDQPQHFGDGTRLSIL.

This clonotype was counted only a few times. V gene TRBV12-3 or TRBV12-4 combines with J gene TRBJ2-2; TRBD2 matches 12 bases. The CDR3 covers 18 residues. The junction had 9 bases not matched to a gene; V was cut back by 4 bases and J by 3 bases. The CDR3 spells CASSSGAGLAGYTGELFF. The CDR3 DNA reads TGTGCCAGCAGTTCCGGAGCCGGACTAGCGGGATACACCGGGGAGCTGTTTTTT.

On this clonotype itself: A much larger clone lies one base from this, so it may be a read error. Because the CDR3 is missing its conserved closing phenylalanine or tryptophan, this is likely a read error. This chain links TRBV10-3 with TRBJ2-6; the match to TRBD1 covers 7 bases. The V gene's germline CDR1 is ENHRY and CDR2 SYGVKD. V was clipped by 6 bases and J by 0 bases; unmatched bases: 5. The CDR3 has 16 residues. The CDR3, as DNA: TGTGCCATCAGGACGACAGGGAACTCTGGGGCCAACGTCCTGACTGTC. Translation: CAIRTTGNSGANVLTV.

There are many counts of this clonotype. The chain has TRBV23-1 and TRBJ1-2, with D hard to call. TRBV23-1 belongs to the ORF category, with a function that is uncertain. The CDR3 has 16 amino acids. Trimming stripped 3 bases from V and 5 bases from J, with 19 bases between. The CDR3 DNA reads TGCGCCAGCAGTCATATCGGAGGACGATTTTGGTATGGCTACACCTTC. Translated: CASSHIGGRFWYGYTF.

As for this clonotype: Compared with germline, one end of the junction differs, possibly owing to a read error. CDR3 region: CAGSHLGPGGINEQFF. In DNA, the CDR3 is TGCGCCGGCAGCCACCTAGGTCCAGGGGGGATCAATGAGCAGTTCTTC. The chain links TRBV5-1 to TRBJ2-1; D may be TRBD1 (7 bases). Looked up from germline, CDR1 is SGHRS and CDR2 is YFSETQ. The CDR3 extends over 16 amino acids.

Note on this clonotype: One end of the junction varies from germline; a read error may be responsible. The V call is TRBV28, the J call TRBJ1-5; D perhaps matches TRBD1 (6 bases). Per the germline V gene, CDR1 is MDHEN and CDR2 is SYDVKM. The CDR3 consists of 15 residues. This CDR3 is CASNGGPNSNHPHHF. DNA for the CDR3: TGTGCCAGCAATGGGGGCCCGAATAGCAATCACCCCCACCATTTT.

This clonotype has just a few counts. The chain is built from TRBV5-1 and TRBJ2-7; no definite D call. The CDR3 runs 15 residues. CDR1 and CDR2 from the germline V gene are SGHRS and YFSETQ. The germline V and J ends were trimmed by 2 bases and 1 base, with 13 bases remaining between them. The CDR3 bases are TGCGCCAGCAGCTTAGTTGCAAAATCTTCCTACGAGCAGTACTTC. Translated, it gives CASSLVAKSSYEQYF.

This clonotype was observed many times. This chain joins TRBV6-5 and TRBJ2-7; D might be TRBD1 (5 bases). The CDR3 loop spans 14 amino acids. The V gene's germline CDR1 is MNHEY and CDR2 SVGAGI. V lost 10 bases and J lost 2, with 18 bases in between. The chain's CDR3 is CATGLAGITYEQYF. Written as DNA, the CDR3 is TGTGCCACAGGGCTGGCAGGGATCACCTACGAGCAGTACTTC.

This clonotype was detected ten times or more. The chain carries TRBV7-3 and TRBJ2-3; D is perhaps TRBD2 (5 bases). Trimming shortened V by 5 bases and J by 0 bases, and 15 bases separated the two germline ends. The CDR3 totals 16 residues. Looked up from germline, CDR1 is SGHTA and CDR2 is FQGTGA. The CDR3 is CASSPLGSASTDTQYF. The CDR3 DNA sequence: TGTGCCAGCAGCCCCCTTGGTAGCGCCAGCACAGATACGCAGTATTTT.

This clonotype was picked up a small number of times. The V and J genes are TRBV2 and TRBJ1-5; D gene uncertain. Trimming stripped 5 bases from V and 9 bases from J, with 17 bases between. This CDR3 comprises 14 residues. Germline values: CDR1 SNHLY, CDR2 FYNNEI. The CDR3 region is CASSPSGFYRPQHF. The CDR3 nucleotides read TGTGCCAGCAGTCCGAGTGGGTTTTACAGGCCCCAGCATTTT.

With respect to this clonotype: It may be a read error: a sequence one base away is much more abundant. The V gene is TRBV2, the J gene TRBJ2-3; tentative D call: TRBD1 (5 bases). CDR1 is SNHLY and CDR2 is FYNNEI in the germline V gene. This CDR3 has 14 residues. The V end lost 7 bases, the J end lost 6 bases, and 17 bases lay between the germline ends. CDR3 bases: TGTGCCAGCAAGGGTCCAGGGCGCGACGATACGCAGTATTTT. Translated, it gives CASKGPGRDDTQYF. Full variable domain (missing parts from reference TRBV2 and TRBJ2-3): EPEVTQTPSHQVTQMGQEVILRCVPISNHLYFYWYRQILGQKVEFLVSFYNNEISEKSEIFDDQFSVERPDGSNFTLKIRSTKLEDSAMYFCASKGPGRDDTQYFGPGTRLTVL.

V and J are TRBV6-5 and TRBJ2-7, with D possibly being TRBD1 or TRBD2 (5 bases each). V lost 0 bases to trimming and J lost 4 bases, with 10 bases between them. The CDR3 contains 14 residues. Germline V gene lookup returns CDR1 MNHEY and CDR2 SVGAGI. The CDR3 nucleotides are TGTGCCAGCAGTTACTCGGGGGTTGGGTACGAGCAGTACTTC. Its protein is CASSYSGVGYEQYF.

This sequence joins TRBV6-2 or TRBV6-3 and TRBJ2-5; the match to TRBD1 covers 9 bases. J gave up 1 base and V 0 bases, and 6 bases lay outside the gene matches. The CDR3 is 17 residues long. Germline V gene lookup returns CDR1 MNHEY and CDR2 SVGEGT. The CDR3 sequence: CASSYSTTGGLQETQYF. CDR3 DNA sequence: TGTGCCAGCAGTTACTCGACGACAGGGGGACTCCAAGAGACCCAGTACTTC.

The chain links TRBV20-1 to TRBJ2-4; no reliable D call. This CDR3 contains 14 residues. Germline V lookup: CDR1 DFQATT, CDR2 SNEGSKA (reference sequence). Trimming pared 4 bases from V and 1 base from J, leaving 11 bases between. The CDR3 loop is CSATDRRAKNIQYF. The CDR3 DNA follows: TGCAGTGCTACAGATAGGCGGGCCAAAAACATTCAGTACTTC.

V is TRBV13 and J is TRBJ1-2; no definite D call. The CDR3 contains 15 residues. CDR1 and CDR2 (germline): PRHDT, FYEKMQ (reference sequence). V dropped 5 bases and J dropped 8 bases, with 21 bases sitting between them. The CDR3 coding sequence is TGTGCCAGCAGCACGACACACACTTCGCGCAGCGGCTACACCTTC. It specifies CASSTTHTSRSGYTF.